This entry concerns a single TCR beta chain. The antigen is unknown. This sample was taken from a study of T-cell reconstitution after alpha-beta-depleted transplantation in children. Study-wide results and limits: At day 60, the high TCRbeta diversity found in some patients originated from recipient T cells and thymic progenitors that had survived. T-cell counts and diversity were attributed mostly to newly produced T cells one year after transplant.

Germline CDR1 reads MDHEN; CDR2 reads SYDVKM. The CDR3 consists of 12 residues. Between the trimmed V and J ends, which lost 8 bases and 5 bases, there was a span of 12 bases. Molecular barcoding with unique molecular identifiers was used for the TCRbeta library. TCRdb re-analysed the PCR reads in MiXCR, keeping a single row per CDR3 protein. Here the sample spans 780,000 or so distinct CDR3 sequences, roughly 15% being singletons. This clonotype was sampled from a male patient younger than 18 who had a stem cell transplant for acute lymphoblastic leukemia, so the T cells may come from the graft donor. The rearrangement links TRBV28 to TRBJ2-5, with D perhaps matching TRBD2 (5 bases). The material was PBMCs, mostly from graft donor cells, obtained 360 days after TCRalphabeta/CD19-depleted stem cell transplant. CDR3 nucleotides: TGTGCCAGCTCCGCGGGCTGGGAGACCCAGTACTTC. Translating gives CASSAGWETQYF.